The clone carrying this T cell receptor (beta chain) occurred once. Its antigen remains unknown. The data belong to a study of PD-1 blockade in classical Hodgkin lymphoma. Study results and limitations: CD4+ TCR diversity rose significantly by C4D1, and CD8+ TCR diversity did not. Newly diagnosed patients were reported to exhibit reduced baseline TCR diversity relative to healthy donors. Similar baseline diversity was found in complete responders and newly diagnosed patients.

Relapses following autologous stem cell transplantation were seen in all patients, with brentuximab vedotin exposure varying. Germline V gene sequence: CDR1 LNHDA, CDR2 SQIVND (reference sequence). V lost 7 bases and J 6 bases, leaving 16 bases between the germline ends. The CDR3 is 13 residues long. Libraries were prepared by immunoSEQ multiplex PCR; TCRdb keeps only in-frame clonotypes and omits some of them. The sample holds several thousand clones, approximately 71% seen once. The sequencing here drew on peripheral blood mononuclear cells (PBMCs), taken before the second cycle of nivolumab. The V and J genes are TRBV19 and TRBJ2-7, with TRBD2 as a possible D gene (6 bases). This clonotype originated in a human donor with classical Hodgkin lymphoma. For the CDR3, the DNA is TGTGCCAGTATCGGGGGTGGTTTTGGCGAGCAGTACTTC. As protein: CASIGGGFGEQYF.